This TCR beta chain was profiled in a study of Ad26.COV2.S vaccination and SARS-CoV-2 variants. Specified treatment: about 20 received Ad26.COV2.S at low or high dose, single or two shots; roughly five received placebo; per-sample allocation not given. Repertoires come from day 63 after the first vaccine or placebo injection. Donor was an adult aged 18-55 years in Boston. Germline V gives CDR1 LGHNA, CDR2 YSLEER. CDR3 length equals 15 residues. V lost 1 base to trimming and J lost 0 bases, with 7 bases between them. TCRdb's table, derived via immunoSEQ multiplex PCR, lists solely in-frame clones and lacks some. The sample carries fewer than 400,000 clones, 75% to 90% recorded once.

The clonotype was recovered from a person between 18 and 65 years old who received the Ad26.COV2.S COVID-19 vaccine or a placebo. Sequenced material: peripheral blood, taken in a trial of Ad26.COV2.S vaccine versus placebo. The J gene is TRBJ2-1, the V gene TRBV4-3; D is perhaps TRBD1 (6 bases). This CDR3 is CASSQGTDSYNEQFF. The CDR3 DNA reads TGCGCCAGCAGCCAAGGGACAGACTCCTACAATGAGCAGTTCTTC.